This TCR beta chain was profiled in a study of blood T cell repertoires in COVID-19. This clone was recorded only once. The repertoire was sequenced with immunoSEQ multiplex PCR; TCRdb's copy has only in-frame clones and lacks some. This sample has some 25,000 clones, with roughly 87% found just once. Germline V lookup: CDR1 WNHNN, CDR2 SYGVQD (reference sequence). Trimming took 4 bases from V and 2 from J, leaving 8 bases between them. This CDR3 comprises 13 residues. The sequence derives from a man aged 50-60 years with active COVID-19. Sequencing input: peripheral blood. This chain joins TRBV10-1 and TRBJ2-5; a weak D match, TRBD1 (5 bases). For the CDR3, the DNA is TGCGCCAGCAGTGTACAGGCTCAAGAGACCCAGTACTTC. Its protein is CASSVQAQETQYF.